The clone carrying this T cell receptor (beta chain) turned up a few times. Its matching antigen is unknown. This record comes from a study of identical twins. Study conclusions and caveats: The study found that models underestimated out-of-frame TCR alpha sharing in monozygotic twins. Weaker excess twin sharing was seen among beta out-of-frame sequences. Zero-insertion results could be subject to partial confounding by invariant MAIT and iNKT cells.

The trim removed 2 bases at V and 8 bases at J, leaving 12 bases unmatched. CDR1 SEHNR and CDR2 FQNEAQ come from the germline V gene (reference sequence). This CDR3 region has 16 residues. TCRdb processed the 5' RACE reads anew with MiXCR; each CDR3 protein has one entry. The table includes about 660,000 distinct CDR3 sequences, around 8.6% detected once. This sample was shared with a second study, whose subject was yellow fever vaccine responses in identical twins.

Sequenced input: PBMCs. This clonotype originated in a woman under 30 in good health. The V call is TRBV7-9, the J call TRBJ2-7; the match to TRBD2 covers 10 bases. The CDR3 reads CASSLQTLAGAVQQYF. CDR3 DNA sequence: TGTGCCAGCAGCTTACAAACCCTAGCGGGGGCGGTGCAGCAGTACTTC.